This T cell receptor beta chain was sequenced in a study of T cells in Graves' hyperthyroidism and ophthalmopathy. Points from the study as a whole: From stable hyperthyroidism, ophthalmopathy was separated by a 13 V-J model.

Patients between 18 and 65 years old had hyperthyroidism, newly diagnosed and lasting under 2 months. Patients having uncontrolled infection, another autoimmune disease, pregnancy or lactation were not included. The source of the PBMCs was 8.5 to 10 ml of fresh peripheral blood. CDR1 and CDR2 (germline): KGHSH, LQKENI. The CDR3 has 15 residues. After removal of 6 bases from V and 4 bases from J, the junction contained 6 bases not matched to a gene. Researchers amplified the TCR beta CDR3 regions from RNA transcripts. When the TCR CDR3 underwent first-round RT-PCR, the HTBI primer set was used. TCRdb analysed the multiplex PCR reads with MiXCR anew, one entry per CDR3 protein. Seen here are around 560,000 distinct CDR3 sequences, 16% observed once, and the top ten hold about 20%. This clonotype turned up a few times. What it recognizes is unknown.

The chain combines TRBV18 with TRBJ2-1, with TRBD2 matching over 10 bases. The sequencing input was blood. The receptor was derived from a woman aged 18 to 35 with Graves' hyperthyroidism. The CDR3 coding sequence is TGTGCCAGCTCCGAAACTAGCGGGATTTACAATGAGCAGTTCTTC. Translation gives CASSETSGIYNEQFF.